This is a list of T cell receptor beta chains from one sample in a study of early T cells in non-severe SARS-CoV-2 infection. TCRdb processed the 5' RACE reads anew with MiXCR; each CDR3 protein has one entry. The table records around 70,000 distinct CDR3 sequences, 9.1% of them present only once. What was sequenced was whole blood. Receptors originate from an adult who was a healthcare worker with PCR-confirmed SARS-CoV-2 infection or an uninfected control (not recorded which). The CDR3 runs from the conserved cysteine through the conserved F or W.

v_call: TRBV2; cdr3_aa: CASSAGRTNYEQYF
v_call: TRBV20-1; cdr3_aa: CSVYGYTF
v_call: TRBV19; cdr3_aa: CAGPPGEQYF
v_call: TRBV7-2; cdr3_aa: CASSLGLRTDTQYF
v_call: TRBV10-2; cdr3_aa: CASSATVTGELFF
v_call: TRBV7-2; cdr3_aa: CASSAHRTGDGYTF
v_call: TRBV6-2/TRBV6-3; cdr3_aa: CASSYSLNWNQPQHF
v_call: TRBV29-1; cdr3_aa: CSVEEAGRSYEQYF
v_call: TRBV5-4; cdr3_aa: CASSLSGAYEQYF
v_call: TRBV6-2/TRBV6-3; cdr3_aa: CASSLLTGGETQYF
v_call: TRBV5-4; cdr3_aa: CASSLGLAGVNEQFF
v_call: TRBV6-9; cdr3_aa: CASRAGGWTSGRRYNEQFF
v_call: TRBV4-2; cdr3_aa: CASSQDEGPSYEQYF
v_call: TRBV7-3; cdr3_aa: CASSLTGQGTKNIQYF
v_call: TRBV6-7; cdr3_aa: CASSTGARNQPQHF
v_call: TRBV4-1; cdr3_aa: CASSQASGGTDTQYF
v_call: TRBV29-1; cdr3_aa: CSARTSGNDYNEQFF
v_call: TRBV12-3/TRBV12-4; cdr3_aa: CASSLGRTSGGEETQYF
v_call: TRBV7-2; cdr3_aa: CASSLRPGGETQYF
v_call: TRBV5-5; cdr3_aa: CASSVQGVNYEQYF
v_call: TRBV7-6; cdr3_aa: CASSSTVGPTGELFF
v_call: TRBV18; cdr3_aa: CASSDRGTEAFF
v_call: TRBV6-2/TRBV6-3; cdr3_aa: CASSSGRSSPYNEQFF
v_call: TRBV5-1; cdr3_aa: CASSLADRGREAFF
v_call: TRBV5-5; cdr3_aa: CASSLRNSGPYNEQFF
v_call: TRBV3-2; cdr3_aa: CASVAGGDTQYF
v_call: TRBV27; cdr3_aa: CASSWPTTSGDSDTQYF
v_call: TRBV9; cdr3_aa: CASSVATVGTEAFF